One and the same sample provided the 24 T cell receptor beta chains below, sequenced in a study of blood T cell repertoires in COVID-19. Assay used: immunoSEQ multiplex PCR; TCRdb lists only in-frame clones, some missing. The data show over 130,000 clones, roughly 85% seen once. The sample comprised peripheral blood. Receptors originate from a man between 50 and 59 years old with acute or convalescent COVID-19.

This clone was observed a few times. The chain employs TRBV30 and TRBJ2-3, with 7 bases matching TRBD2. The CDR3 is made up of 14 amino acids. J lost 5 bases, V lost 2 bases, and 7 bases had no gene match. CDR1 and CDR2 (germline): GTSNPN, SVGIG (reference sequence). CDR3: CAWSSGGREDTQYF. In nucleotides, the CDR3 is TGTGCCTGGAGTTCGGGAGGCCGCGAAGATACGCAGTATTTT.

About this clone: Other DNA sequences within the sample encode an identical CDR3. J is TRBJ2-2 and V is TRBV5-1; perhaps TRBD1 as D (6 bases). Germline V gives CDR1 SGHRS, CDR2 YFSETQ. The CDR3 runs to 15 residues. Trimming took off 0 bases at V and 5 bases at J, with 11 bases between the two ends. CDR3 coding DNA: TGCGCCAGCAGCTTGGACAGGGCAGGTACCGGGGAGCTGTTTTTT. This gives the protein CASSLDRAGTGELFF.

The chain links TRBV19 to TRBJ1-1; tentatively, D is TRBD1 (6 bases). Trimming removed 1 base at V and 0 bases at J, with 9 bases between. CDR3 length: 15 amino acids. Germline V gene sequence: CDR1 LNHDA, CDR2 SQIVND (reference sequence). The CDR3 DNA follows: TGTGCCAGTAGTATAGCGCCAGGGGTGAACACTGAAGCTTTCTTT. The encoded protein is CASSIAPGVNTEAFF.

The CDR3 protein is CSVDPGSGNTIYF. CDR3 sequence (DNA): TGCAGCGTTGACCCGGGCTCTGGAAACACCATATATTTT. The chain couples TRBV29-1 to TRBJ1-3; D unresolved. This CDR3 contains 13 residues. Per germline, CDR1 SQVTM and CDR2 ANQGSEA. V was clipped by 3 bases and J by 0 bases, with 6 bases between them.

This clone was recorded only once. V is TRBV19 and J is TRBJ2-1, with 7 bases lining up with TRBD2. CDR1 and CDR2 (germline): LNHDA, SQIVND (reference sequence). The CDR3 length is 15 residues. V shed 5 bases, J shed 8 bases, and the junction held 12 bases outside the gene matches. The CDR3 region is CASSATSVRYHEQFF. CDR3 bases: TGTGCCAGTAGTGCCACTAGCGTGCGGTACCATGAGCAGTTCTTC.

The gene calls are TRBV9 and TRBJ2-3; D remains unclear. Germline assignment: CDR1 SGDLS and CDR2 YYNGEE. With 0 bases removed from V and 2 bases from J, the gap between germline ends came to 13 bases. CDR3 size: 16 residues. The CDR3 here is CASSVDLPPPTDTQYF. CDR3 bases: TGTGCCAGCAGCGTAGATCTCCCTCCCCCCACAGATACGCAGTATTTT.

The genes are TRBV5-1 and TRBJ1-1; 8 positions agree with TRBD1. Germline values: CDR1 SGHRS, CDR2 YFSETQ. The CDR3 extends over 16 amino acids. The ends lost 3 bases at V and 1 base at J; junction bases unmatched: 8. The CDR3 here is CASSSTSRGPNTEAFF. The DNA for the CDR3 is TGCGCCAGCAGCTCGACGAGCAGGGGGCCGAACACTGAAGCTTTCTTT.

About this clone itself: In the same sample, other DNA sequences code for this CDR3. The J gene is TRBJ2-7, the V gene TRBV5-1, with 10 bases fitting TRBD1. This CDR3 has 14 amino acids. Germline V lookup: CDR1 SGHRS, CDR2 YFSETQ. J lost 4 bases, V lost 4 bases, and 5 bases had no gene match. CDR3 sequence (DNA): TGCGCCAGCAGCCCCGGGACAGGGGCGTACGAGCAGTACTTC. This gives the protein CASSPGTGAYEQYF.

The CDR3: CASTLLAGNYNEQFF. DNA for the CDR3: TGTGCCAGCACACTGCTAGCGGGCAATTACAATGAGCAGTTCTTC. The chain employs TRBV2 and TRBJ2-1, with 8 nucleotides matching TRBD2. Germline assignment: CDR1 SNHLY and CDR2 FYNNEI. The V segment lost 7 bases and the J segment 4 bases; nucleotides outside the gene matches: 9. This CDR3 region has 15 residues.

This chain links TRBV2 with TRBJ1-5; D is undetermined. The CDR3 length is 13 residues. Per the germline V gene, CDR1 is SNHLY and CDR2 is FYNNEI. The V end was cut by 4 bases, the J end by 0 bases, with 4 bases between. CDR3 in amino acids: CASSVYSNQPQHF. The CDR3 DNA sequence: TGTGCCAGCAGTGTGTATAGCAATCAGCCCCAGCATTTT.

The chain employs TRBV11-3 and TRBJ1-1, with D perhaps TRBD1 (5 bases). Deletions cut 2 bases from V and 4 bases from J, with 5 bases between. The CDR3 contains 12 residues. Germline lookup yields CDR1 SGHNT and CDR2 YENEEA. CDR3 DNA sequence: TGTGCCAGCAGCTTACAGGGCACTGAAGCTTTCTTT. Translation gives CASSLQGTEAFF. Drawing the rest from reference TRBV11-3 and TRBJ1-1, the complete variable domain is EAGVVQSPRYKIIEKKQPVAFWCNPISGHNTLYWYLQNLGQGPELLIRYENEEAVDDSQLPKDRFSAERLKGVDSTLKIQPAELGDSAVYLCASSLQGTEAFFGQGTRLTVV.

The chain employs TRBV3-1 (or the pseudogene TRBV3-2) and TRBJ2-7, with 9 bases matching TRBD1. The CDR3 is 14 residues long. V lost 4 bases and J lost 6; bases outside the gene matches: 7. The germline CDR1 and CDR2 sequences are LGHDT and YNNKEL (reference sequence). The CDR3 nucleotides read TGTGCCAGCAGCCGGGACAGGGTCTCGGCCGAGCAGTACTTC. Its protein product is CASSRDRVSAEQYF.

The J gene is TRBJ2-2, the V gene TRBV10-3; D remains unclear. The V gene lost 4 bases and the J gene lost 1 base, with 13 bases spanning the gap. The germline V gene encodes CDR1 ENHRY and CDR2 SYGVKD. The CDR3 length is 16 residues. The DNA of the CDR3 is TGTGCCATCAGTGGGATTCAGCGCCTGAACACCGGGGAGCTGTTTTTT. Protein product: CAISGIQRLNTGELFF.

The chain combines TRBV10-3 with TRBJ2-3, with 9 bases fitting TRBD1. The CDR3 totals 14 residues. In germline, CDR1 is ENHRY, CDR2 SYGVKD. Losses at the gene ends were 7 bases for V and 2 bases for J; bases not matched to a gene: 4. The CDR3 DNA sequence: TGTGCCATCACCAGGGACAGGGCCACAGATACGCAGTATTTT. Translating it yields CAITRDRATDTQYF.

The chain recombines TRBV7-2 with TRBJ1-5; D not certain. V shed 0 bases and J shed 3 bases, with 9 bases lying between them. The CDR3 covers 15 residues. Germline V gene data show CDR1 as SGHTA and CDR2 as FQGNSA. Here the CDR3 reads CASSLAGGSNQPQHF. In DNA, the CDR3 is TGTGCCAGCAGCTTAGCCGGCGGGTCCAATCAGCCCCAGCATTTT.

The CDR3 sequence: CAISDIPSNYGYTF. The CDR3 coding sequence is TGTGCCATCAGTGATATCCCGAGTAACTATGGCTACACCTTC. The chain combines TRBV10-3 with TRBJ1-2; D is undetermined. CDR3 size: 14 residues. Germline V gene lookup returns CDR1 ENHRY and CDR2 SYGVKD. The V end was cut by 3 bases, the J end by 1 base, with 9 bases between.

The V call is TRBV6-1, the J call TRBJ1-6, with D maybe TRBD1 (6 bases). The CDR3 covers 18 residues. Trimming took 3 bases from V and 4 from J, leaving 19 bases between them. Germline-derived CDR1 and CDR2 are MNHNS and SASEGT. As DNA, the CDR3 is TGTGCCAGCAGTGAGATGACAACAGGGTTGAGGTATAATTCACCCCTCCACTTT. Amino acids: CASSEMTTGLRYNSPLHF.

This clone has a single count. The DNA for the CDR3 is TGTGCCAGCAGTTTGGGCAGGGCGGGGAGTCATGAGCAGTTCTTC. Translation gives CASSLGRAGSHEQFF. The rearrangement links TRBV28 to TRBJ2-1, with D tentatively TRBD2 (6 bases). With 3 bases removed from V and 8 bases from J, the gap between germline ends came to 17 bases. This CDR3 has 15 residues. The germline gives CDR1 MDHEN, CDR2 SYDVKM.

The genes are TRBV19 and TRBJ1-1; no clear D. CDR1 and CDR2 (germline): LNHDA, SQIVND (reference sequence). The CDR3 loop spans 15 amino acids. V dropped 3 bases and J dropped 4 bases, with 15 bases sitting between them. The CDR3 spells CASSIGSNEVTEAFF. Written as DNA, the CDR3 is TGTGCCAGTAGTATCGGTTCAAACGAGGTCACTGAAGCTTTCTTT.

This chain uses TRBV9 with TRBJ2-6; tentatively, D is TRBD1 (6 bases). The CDR3 contains 14 residues. Trimming left V 4 bases short and J 1 base short, with 6 bases between. Germline V CDR1 and CDR2: SGDLS, YYNGEE. DNA of the CDR3: TGTGCCAGCAGCCAGGGGTCTGGGGCCAACGTCCTGACTTTC. Translating gives CASSQGSGANVLTF.

The chain recombines TRBV18 with TRBJ1-6; no clear D. The CDR3 is made up of 15 amino acids. V gave up 2 bases and J gave up 8 bases, with 13 bases separating them. Germline V gene lookup returns CDR1 KGHSH and CDR2 LQKENI. CDR3 loop: CASSPGGFGDSPLHF. Here the CDR3 DNA reads TGTGCCAGCTCACCAGGAGGGTTCGGTGATTCACCCCTCCACTTT.

Only one count was recorded for this clone. The CDR3 loop is CAISESGGNRLGNTIYF. The DNA for the CDR3 is TGTGCCATCAGTGAGTCGGGAGGTAATCGTCTGGGAAACACCATATATTTT. The rearrangement uses TRBV10-3 and TRBJ1-3, with D unclear. Per germline, CDR1 ENHRY and CDR2 SYGVKD. Trimming removed 0 bases from V and 4 bases from J, with 16 bases in between. CDR3 size: 17 residues.

The rearrangement joins TRBV5-1 to TRBJ2-1; tentative D call: TRBD1 (6 bases). The CDR3 extends over 11 amino acids. The germline CDR1 and CDR2 sequences are SGHRS and YFSETQ. V was shortened by 8 bases and J by 8 bases, with 11 bases between the two germline ends. The CDR3 is CARAKGDEQFF. The CDR3, as DNA: TGCGCCAGAGCAAAGGGGGATGAGCAGTTCTTC.

Points on this clone: The CDR3 ends on some other residue instead of the conserved phenylalanine or tryptophan, so this is likely a read error. No DNA is shown, since the ends of the CDR3 on it are uncertain; the CDR3 is the one TCRdb lists. J is TRBJ1-1 and V is TRBV11-2; no DNA check was done on the table's D call, TRBD1. The CDR3 totals 10 residues, both ends included. Germline values: CDR1 SGHAT, CDR2 FQNNGV. The CDR3 is CASSLTGLGR.